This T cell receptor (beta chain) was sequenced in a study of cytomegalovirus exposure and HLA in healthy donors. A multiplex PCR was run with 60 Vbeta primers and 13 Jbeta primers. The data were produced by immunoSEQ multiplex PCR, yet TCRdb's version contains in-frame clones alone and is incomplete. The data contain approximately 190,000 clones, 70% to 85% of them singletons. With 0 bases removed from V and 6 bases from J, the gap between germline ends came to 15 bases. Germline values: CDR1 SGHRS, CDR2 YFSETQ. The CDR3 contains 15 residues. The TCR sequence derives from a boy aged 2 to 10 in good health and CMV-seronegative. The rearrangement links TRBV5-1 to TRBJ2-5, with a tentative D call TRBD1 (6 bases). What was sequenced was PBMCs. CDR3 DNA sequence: TGCGCCAGCAGCTTGGACAGGGCGCGCGGACAGACCCAGTACTTC. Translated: CASSLDRARGQTQYF.